This paragraph reports one TCR beta chain. Its cognate antigen is unknown. The observed sequence ends 3 residues before the CDR3 terminus, with the missing tail filled in from the germline J gene. This record comes from a study of Tregs in tolerant kidney transplant recipients. Across the study: Related graft donors supplied nonmyeloablative bone marrow transplants, and mixed chimerism was transient.

Study-wide results and caveats: The small number of patients limits these findings pending further validation. Biological reproducibility was not directly addressed, but technical replication error appeared minimal.

This table comes from immunoSEQ multiplex PCR, and its TCRdb copy is limited to in-frame clones, with some not included. The specimen's table records approximately 35,000 clones. Germline lookup yields CDR1 SGHRS and CDR2 YFSETQ. The CDR3 contains 17 residues. Trimming at V came to 0 bases and at J to 4 bases, leaving 12 bases not matched to a gene. This sequence originates from a human donor who received a combined kidney and bone marrow transplant. This material consisted of CD8+ T cells from blood, taken before the transplant. The rearrangement uses TRBV5-1 and TRBJ1-2, with 7 bases lining up with TRBD1. CDR3 DNA (partial): TGCGCCAGCAGCTTGGGCCCGGGACAGTCCTTCCTCTATGGC. It encodes CASSLGPGQSFLYG. The CDR3, in full, reads CASSLGPGQSFLYGYTF.